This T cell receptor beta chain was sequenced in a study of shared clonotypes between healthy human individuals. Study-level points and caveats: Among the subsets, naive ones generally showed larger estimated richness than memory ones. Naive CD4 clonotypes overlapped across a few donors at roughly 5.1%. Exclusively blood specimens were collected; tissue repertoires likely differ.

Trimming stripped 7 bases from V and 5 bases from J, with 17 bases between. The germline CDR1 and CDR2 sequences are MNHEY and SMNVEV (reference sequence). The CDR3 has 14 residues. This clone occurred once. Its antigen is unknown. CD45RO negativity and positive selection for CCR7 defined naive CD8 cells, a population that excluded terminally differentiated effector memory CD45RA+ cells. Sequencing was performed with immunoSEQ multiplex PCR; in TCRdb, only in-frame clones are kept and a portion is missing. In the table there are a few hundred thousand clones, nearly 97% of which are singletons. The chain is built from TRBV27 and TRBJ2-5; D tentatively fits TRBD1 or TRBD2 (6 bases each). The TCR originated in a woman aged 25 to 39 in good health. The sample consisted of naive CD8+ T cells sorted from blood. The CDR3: CASIGGTGGETQYF. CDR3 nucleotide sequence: TGTGCCAGCATAGGGGGGACTGGGGGGGAGACCCAGTACTTC.